What follows is one T cell receptor beta chain and its context. The data are from a study of blood T cell repertoires in COVID-19. Overall study context: From T cells, B-cell-depleted T cells, or PBMCs came the material, which was cDNA or gDNA.

The CDR3 contains 15 residues. Germline-derived CDR1 and CDR2 are LGHNA and YNFKEQ. V lost 3 bases, J lost 7 bases, and 7 bases stayed unmatched. Assay used: immunoSEQ multiplex PCR; TCRdb lists only in-frame clones, some missing. The sample carries 110,000 to 150,000 clones, about 76% recorded once. The chain employs TRBV4-2 and TRBJ2-2, with 8 bases identical to TRBD2. Material: peripheral blood. The clonotype comes from a human donor in a cohort sampled during active COVID-19. The CDR3 DNA follows: TGTGCCAGCAGCCATAGCGCCGGGGGGGACGGGGAGCTGTTTTTT. Translating it yields CASSHSAGGDGELFF.